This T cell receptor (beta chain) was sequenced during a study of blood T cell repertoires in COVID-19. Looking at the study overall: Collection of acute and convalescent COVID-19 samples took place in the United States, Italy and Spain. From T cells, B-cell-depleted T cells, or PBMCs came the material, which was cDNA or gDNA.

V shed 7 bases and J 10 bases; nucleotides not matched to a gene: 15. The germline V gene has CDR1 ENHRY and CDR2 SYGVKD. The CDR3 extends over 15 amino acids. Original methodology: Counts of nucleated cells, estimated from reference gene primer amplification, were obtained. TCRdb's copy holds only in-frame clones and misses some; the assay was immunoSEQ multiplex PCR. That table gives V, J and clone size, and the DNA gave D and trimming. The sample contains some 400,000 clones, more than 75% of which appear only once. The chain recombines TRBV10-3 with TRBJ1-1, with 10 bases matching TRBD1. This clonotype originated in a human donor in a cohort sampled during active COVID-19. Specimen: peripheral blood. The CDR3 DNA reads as TGTGCCATCACCCCTAACGCCGGGACAGGGGCGCTAGCTTTCTTT. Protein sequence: CAITPNAGTGALAFF.